This entry concerns a single T cell receptor beta chain. The antigen it binds to is not known. There are no base qualities to consult, and no much larger clone falls within one base. The data originate from a study of blood T cell repertoires in COVID-19 (TCRdb year 2020). As for the study more broadly: Samples from collaborators originated in the United States, Italy and Spain and spanned both the acute and convalescent phases of COVID-19. The dataset comprised deeply sampled blood TCRbeta repertoires from subjects exposed to, actively infected with, or recovered from COVID-19. The prospective study material was composed of cDNA or gDNA derived from T cells, B-cell-depleted T cells, or PBMCs. The repertoires were released in a freely available public database meant as a resource for research on the immune response to SARS-CoV-2. Nearly every sample came with metadata listing a de-identified subject ID, COVID-19 status, age in years and sex. HLA class I and class II types, where available, came from metadata supplied by the sample provider rather than from assay-based typing. Samples came from the ongoing ImmuneRACE study (first 160 participants) plus 1,254 subjects from 6 global collaborators.

TCRbeta CDR3 regions were amplified from genomic DNA by means of the immunoSEQ Assay, a bias-controlled multiplex PCR. The source study handled its data this way. The number of nucleated cells in each sample was estimated by amplification of reference gene primers within the assay. To quantify the absolute abundance of each unique TCRbeta CDR3 rearrangement, sequence reads were collapsed and filtered. Productive Simpson clonality was computed per sample as the square root of Simpson's diversity index over productive rearrangements. The source is immuneACCESS, and TCRdb retained only in-frame sequences with V and J called. Part of the clones is not carried over; for the studies checked, unresolved V genes explain less than half of this, and the remainder is unexplained. The V and J calls and clone size were taken over from that table, and D and trimming were inferred from the DNA. A total of approximately 260,000 clones appear in this sample, about 86% of them only once. The ten largest make up more than 9.5% of the sample.

What the research found in general, with its limitations: How much clinical and demographic metadata was included differed by source and by participant, and the metadata was provided uncurated.

The germline V gene gives CDR1 as SGHRS and CDR2 as YFSETQ. From its cysteine to its phenylalanine, the CDR3 spans 16 amino acids. CDR3 DNA only is kept here, 48 bases in frame from base 1. At the junction V is shortened by 0 bases and J by 2 bases, with 12 bases in between. Whole blood was collected in K2EDTA tubes by collaborating institutions according to the institutions' own protocols. For TCRbeta analysis, collaborators shipped samples in one of three forms: frozen whole blood, isolated PBMCs, or DNA extracted from either of those sample types. The chain is encoded by TRBV5-1 joined to TRBJ1-3; the D gene identity is not certain. This sequence was found in a woman of 80 years or more with acute or convalescent COVID-19. Sequenced sample: peripheral blood. The DNA reads TGCGCCAGCAGCTTGGGGCTAGGTGAAGCTGGAAACACCATATATTTT. Its amino acids are CASSLGLGEAGNTIYF. Where the CDR3 stops, the reference TRBV5-1 and TRBJ1-3 genes take over; the full variable domain is KAGVTQTPRYLIKTRGQQVTLSCSPISGHRSVSWYQQTPGQGLQFLFEYFSETQRNKGNFPGRFSGRQFSNSRSEMNVSTLELGDSALYLCASSLGLGEAGNTIYFGEGSWLTVV.